The entry that follows covers one T cell receptor (beta chain) sequence. Antigen unknown. The CDR3 has 12 residues. Germline V gene data show CDR1 as SGHRS and CDR2 as YFSETQ. With 5 bases removed from V and 2 bases from J, the gap between germline ends came to 7 bases. TCRdb's copy holds only in-frame clones and misses some; the assay was immunoSEQ multiplex PCR. Of under 1,900,000 clones in the sample, around 98.5% are singletons; the top ten hold 0.36%. This entry comes from a study of shared clonotypes between healthy human individuals. Study results and caveats: Only blood underwent sampling, and tissue repertoires likely differ.

The material sequenced was naive CD4+ T cells sorted from blood. Subset denoted: CD45RA+ positively selected. The chain carries TRBV5-1 and TRBJ1-2; D remains unclear. This TCR came from a young man in good health. The CDR3 reads CASSRENYGYTF. CDR3 nucleotide sequence: TGCGCCAGCAGTCGGGAGAACTATGGCTACACCTTC.